The clone carrying this T cell receptor beta chain was observed a single time. This sample is drawn from a study of blood T cell repertoires in COVID-19. Repertoires were generated with immunoSEQ multiplex PCR, while TCRdb's copy carries only in-frame clones and drops some. Altogether about 190,000 clones are present, about 80% being singletons, with the ten largest covering less than 7%. Sequenced sample: peripheral blood. The clonotype originates from a man in his fifties or sixties with acute or convalescent COVID-19.

This CDR3 reads CASSLSPPVGNQPQHF. CDR3 DNA sequence: TGTGCCAGCAGTTTATCCCCCCCCGTAGGCAATCAGCCCCAGCATTTT. V gene TRBV27 combines with J gene TRBJ1-5; D is unclear. This CDR3 comprises 16 residues. Trimming shortened V by 0 bases and J by 2 bases, and 11 bases separated the two germline ends. Germline V CDR1 and CDR2: MNHEY, SMNVEV (reference sequence).